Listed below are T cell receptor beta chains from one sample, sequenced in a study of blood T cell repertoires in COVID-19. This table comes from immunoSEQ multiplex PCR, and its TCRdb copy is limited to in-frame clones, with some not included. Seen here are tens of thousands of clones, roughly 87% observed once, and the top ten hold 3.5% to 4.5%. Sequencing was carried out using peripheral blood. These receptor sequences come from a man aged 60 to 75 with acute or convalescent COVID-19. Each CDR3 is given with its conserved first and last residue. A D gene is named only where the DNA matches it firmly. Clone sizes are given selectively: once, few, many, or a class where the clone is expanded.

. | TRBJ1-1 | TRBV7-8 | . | CASSAGTSGNLNTEAFF | TGTGCCAGCAGCGCAGGGACATCGGGGAACTTGAACACTGAAGCTTTCTTT
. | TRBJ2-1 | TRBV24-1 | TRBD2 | CATSDGTSGIYEQFF | TGTGCCACCAGTGACGGGACTAGCGGGATCTATGAGCAGTTCTTC
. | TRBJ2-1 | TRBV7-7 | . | CASSLDSGEQFF | TGTGCCAGCAGCTTAGATTCCGGGGAGCAGTTCTTC
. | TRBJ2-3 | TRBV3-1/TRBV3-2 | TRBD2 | CASSQGGLAGGTDTQYF | TGTGCCAGCAGCCAAGGCGGGCTAGCGGGGGGCACAGATACGCAGTATTTT
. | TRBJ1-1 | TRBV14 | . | CASSLQGWGNTEAFF | TGTGCCAGCAGCCTTCAGGGGTGGGGTAACACTGAAGCTTTCTTT
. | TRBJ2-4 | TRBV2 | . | CASSVRAGTSDVAKNIQYF | TGTGCCAGCAGTGTCCGTGCCGGGACATCGGATGTAGCCAAAAACATTCAGTACTTC
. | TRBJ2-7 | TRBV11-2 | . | CASHGAGFYEQYF | TGTGCCAGCCATGGGGCAGGGTTTTACGAGCAGTACTTC
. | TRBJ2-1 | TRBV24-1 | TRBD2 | CATSDTGLAGGAYNEQFF | TGTGCCACCAGTGACACCGGACTAGCGGGAGGGGCCTACAATGAGCAGTTCTTC
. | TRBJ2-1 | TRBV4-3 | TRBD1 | CASSQEGGGYNEQFF | TGCGCCAGCAGCCAAGAAGGGGGCGGGTACAATGAGCAGTTCTTC
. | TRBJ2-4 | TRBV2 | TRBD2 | CASSGLAVQYF | TGTGCCAGCAGTGGACTAGCGGTCCAGTACTTC
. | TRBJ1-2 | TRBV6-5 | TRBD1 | CASSRTGFDGYTF | TGTGCCAGCAGCCGGACAGGGTTCGATGGCTACACCTTC
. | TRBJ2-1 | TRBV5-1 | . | CASSLVGGRTYNEQFF | TGCGCCAGCAGCTTGGTCGGGGGACGAACCTACAATGAGCAGTTCTTC
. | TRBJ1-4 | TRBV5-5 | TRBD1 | CASSHGTGAGEKLFF | TGTGCCAGCAGCCACGGGACAGGGGCTGGCGAAAAACTGTTTTTT
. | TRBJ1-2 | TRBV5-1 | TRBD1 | CASSLAGGIGYTF | TGCGCCAGCAGCTTGGCAGGGGGAATTGGCTACACCTTC
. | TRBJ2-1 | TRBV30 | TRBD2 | CAWIGAGLGNEQFF | TGTGCCTGGATTGGAGCGGGACTGGGGAATGAGCAGTTCTTC
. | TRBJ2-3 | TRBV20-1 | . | CSATDTDTQYF | TGCAGTGCGACAGACACAGATACGCAGTATTTT
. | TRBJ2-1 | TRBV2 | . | CASRRAATSYNEQFF | TGTGCCAGCAGGAGGGCGGCCACCTCCTACAATGAGCAGTTCTTC
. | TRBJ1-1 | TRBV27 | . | CASSLRGGSTEAFF | TGTGCCAGCAGTTTACGGGGGGGGAGCACTGAAGCTTTCTTT
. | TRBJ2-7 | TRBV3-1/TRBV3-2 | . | CASSLNAAGLLEQYF | TGTGCCAGCAGCCTCAATGCGGCGGGACTTCTGGAGCAGTACTTC
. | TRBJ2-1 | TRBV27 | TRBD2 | CASSLGSGREGRRNEQFF | TGTGCCAGCAGTTTGGGGAGCGGGAGAGAGGGAAGACGGAATGAGCAGTTCTTC
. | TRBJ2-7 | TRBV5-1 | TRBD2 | CASSQSGLAGVEQYF | TGCGCCAGCAGCCAGTCTGGACTAGCGGGAGTCGAGCAGTACTTC
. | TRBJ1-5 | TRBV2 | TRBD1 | CASSYTREAGGIGNQPQHF | TGTGCCAGCAGTTATACCCGGGAGGCAGGGGGCATTGGCAATCAGCCCCAGCATTTT
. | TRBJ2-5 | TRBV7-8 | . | CASSLLFSSKGRQETQYF | TGTGCCAGCAGCTTATTATTTTCTAGCAAAGGCCGCCAAGAGACCCAGTACTTC
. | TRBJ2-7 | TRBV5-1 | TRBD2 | CASSLGGGLADSYEQYF | TGCGCCAGCAGCTTGGGGGGTGGGCTAGCGGACTCCTACGAGCAGTACTTC
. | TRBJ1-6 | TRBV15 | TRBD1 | CATSMDRGLRSPLHF | TGTGCCACCAGCATGGACAGGGGTTTACGGTCACCCCTCCACTTT
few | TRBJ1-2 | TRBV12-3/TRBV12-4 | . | CASRRQNYGYTF | TGTGCCAGCAGAAGACAGAACTATGGCTACACCTTC
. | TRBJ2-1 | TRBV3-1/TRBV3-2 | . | CASSPRRNSYNEQFF | TGTGCCAGCAGCCCAAGAAGAAATAGCTACAATGAGCAGTTCTTC
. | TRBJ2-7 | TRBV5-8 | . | CASNPGHLSSYEQYF | TGTGCCAGCAACCCGGGACACTTGAGCTCCTACGAGCAGTACTTC
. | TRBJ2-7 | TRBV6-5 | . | CASSPHSYEQYF | TGTGCCAGCAGTCCCCATAGCTACGAGCAGTACTTC
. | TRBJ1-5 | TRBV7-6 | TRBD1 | CASSLGTGGAFQPQHF | TGTGCCAGCAGCTTAGGTACAGGGGGCGCGTTTCAGCCCCAGCATTTT
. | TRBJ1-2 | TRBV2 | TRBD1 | CASNPPTGTEVYYGYTF | TGTGCCAGCAATCCCCCCACGGGGACAGAAGTTTACTATGGCTACACCTTC
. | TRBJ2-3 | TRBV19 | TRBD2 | CASSNKRGGGDTQYF | TGTGCCAGTAGTAATAAGCGGGGGGGCGGAGATACGCAGTATTTT
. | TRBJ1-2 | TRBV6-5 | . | CASSYRDTRDYGYTF | TGTGCCAGCAGTTACCGGGACACCAGGGACTATGGCTACACCTTC
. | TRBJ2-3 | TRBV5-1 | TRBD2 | CASSLVGLAGAGTDTQYF | TGCGCCAGCAGCTTGGTGGGACTAGCGGGAGCAGGCACAGATACGCAGTATTTT
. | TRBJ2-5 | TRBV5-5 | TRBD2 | CASRPGLAETQYF | TGTGCCAGCAGACCAGGACTAGCTGAGACCCAGTACTTC
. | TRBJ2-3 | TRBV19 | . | CASSIIGSTDTQYF | TGTGCCAGTAGTATAATCGGGAGCACAGATACGCAGTATTTT
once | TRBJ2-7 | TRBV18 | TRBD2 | CASSPGLAGAGEQYF | TGTGCCAGCTCACCAGGACTAGCGGGAGCGGGCGAGCAGTACTTC
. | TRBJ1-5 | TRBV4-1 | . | CASSHGTPSNQPQHF | TGCGCCAGCAGCCATGGGACACCTAGCAATCAGCCCCAGCATTTT
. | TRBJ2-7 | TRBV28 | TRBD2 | CASRPGTSGDYEQYF | TGTGCCAGCAGGCCCGGGACTAGCGGGGACTACGAGCAGTACTTC
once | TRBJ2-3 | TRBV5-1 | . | CASSLAVGNRATDTQYF | TGCGCCAGCAGCTTGGCCGTTGGGAACAGGGCAACAGATACGCAGTATTTT
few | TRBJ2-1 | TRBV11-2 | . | CASSLFSEAYNEQFF | TGTGCCAGCAGCTTATTCTCAGAAGCCTACAATGAGCAGTTCTTC
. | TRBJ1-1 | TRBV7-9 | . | CASSLGGGGNTEAFF | TGTGCCAGCAGCCTAGGGGGAGGGGGAAACACTGAAGCTTTCTTT
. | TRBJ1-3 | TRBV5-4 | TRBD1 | CASSFRGPGNTIYF | TGTGCCAGCAGCTTTAGGGGGCCGGGAAACACCATATATTTT
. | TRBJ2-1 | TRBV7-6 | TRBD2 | CASSFSGTSGSYNEQFF | TGTGCCAGCAGCTTCTCCGGGACTAGCGGGAGCTACAATGAGCAGTTCTTC
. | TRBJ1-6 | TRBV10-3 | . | CAISDARTDSNSPLHF | TGTGCCATCAGTGACGCGAGGACAGATAGTAATTCACCCCTCCACTTT
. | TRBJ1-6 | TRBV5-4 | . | CASSAPHVRGVDNSPLHF | TGTGCCAGCAGCGCCCCGCATGTCAGGGGAGTGGATAATTCACCCCTCCACTTT
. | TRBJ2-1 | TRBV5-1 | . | CASSFTPSGQTVNEQFF | TGCGCCAGCAGTTTTACCCCCTCCGGACAGACGGTCAATGAGCAGTTCTTC
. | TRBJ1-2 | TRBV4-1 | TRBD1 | CASSQRDRANYGYTF | TGCGCCAGCAGCCAAAGGGACAGAGCCAACTATGGCTACACCTTC
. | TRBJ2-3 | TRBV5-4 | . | CASSPRTAGDTQYF | TGTGCCAGCAGCCCGAGGACCGCGGGAGATACGCAGTATTTT
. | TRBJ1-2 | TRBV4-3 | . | CASSPGAGSKGYTF | TGCGCCAGCAGCCCTGGGGCAGGGTCTAAAGGCTACACCTTC